These 15 T cell receptor beta chains share one sample of origin, sequenced in a study of regulatory T cells in long-lasting Graves disease. Building of the TCR beta libraries involved iRepertoire HTBI primers and Arm-PCR of CDR3 regions. TCRdb reanalysed the multiplex PCR reads using MiXCR and keeps one entry per CDR3 protein. The repertoire consists of about 380,000 distinct CDR3 sequences, with roughly 16% occurring once and the leading ten covering roughly 20%. Indicated time point: newly diagnosed GD, antithyroid drugs for less than 3 months. From RNA extracted from PBMCs, the TCR library was made. Sequenced here: peripheral blood mononuclear cells (PBMCs), sampled at new diagnosis, from a patient treated with antithyroid drugs. These receptor sequences come from a female donor with Graves disease.

This clonotype has more than one count but fewer than ten. This rearrangement joins TRBV24-1 to TRBJ1-2, with a weak D call TRBD1 (5 bases). The germline V and J ends were trimmed by 3 bases and 3 bases, with 10 bases remaining between them. CDR1 and CDR2 (germline): KGHDR, SFDVKD. The CDR3 runs to 14 residues. The CDR3 nucleotides are TGTGCCACCAGTGATGGGACCGAAGACTATGGCTACACCTTC. This encodes CATSDGTEDYGYTF.

This clonotype occurred many times. This chain connects TRBV6-1 to TRBJ1-3; D is ambiguous. V gave up 5 bases and J gave up 0 bases, with 14 bases separating them. Germline CDR1 is MNHNS and CDR2 is SASEGT. The CDR3 loop spans 16 amino acids. CDR3 coding DNA: TGTGCCAGCAGTCGGACCGGCCCGACCTCTGGAAACACCATATATTTT. Translating gives CASSRTGPTSGNTIYF.

This clonotype was detected many times. The V call is TRBV10-3, the J call TRBJ1-4; 7 positions match TRBD1. Germline CDR1 is ENHRY and CDR2 is SYGVKD. This CDR3 contains 15 residues. V lost 4 bases to trimming and J lost 7 bases; unmatched junction nucleotides: 9. CDR3 coding DNA: TGTGCCATCAGTGCCCGACAGGGTTCGGGTGAAAAACTGTTTTTT. Its protein product is CAISARQGSGEKLFF.

This clonotype was detected ten times or more. The chain couples TRBV15 to TRBJ1-5; the D is unclear. The CDR3 contains 14 residues. Trimming cost V 1 base and J 5 bases, with 9 bases left between them. Germline CDR1 LNHNV, CDR2 YYDKDF (reference sequence). CDR3 region: CATSRAQGDQPQHF. CDR3 DNA: TGTGCCACCAGCAGAGCCCAAGGAGATCAGCCCCAGCATTTT.

This clonotype has at least ten counts. The V and J genes are TRBV12-3 or TRBV12-4 and TRBJ1-1; D is possibly TRBD1 (5 bases). V was shortened by 5 bases and J by 4 bases, with 11 bases between the two germline ends. The CDR3 is 13 amino acids. DNA for the CDR3: TGTGCCAGCAGTAACCTTGGGGGCACTGAAGCTTTCTTT. Its protein product is CASSNLGGTEAFF.

The chain is built from TRBV20-1 and TRBJ2-7; D is unclear. With 0 bases removed from V and 1 base from J, the gap between germline ends came to 7 bases. The CDR3 is made up of 13 amino acids. Germline loops: CDR1 DFQATT, CDR2 SNEGSKA (reference sequence). This CDR3 reads CSARDSLSYEQYF. CDR3 nucleotides: TGCAGTGCTAGAGATTCTCTGTCCTACGAGCAGTACTTC.

The rearrangement links TRBV7-9 to TRBJ2-7; 10 bases fit TRBD2. Germline-derived CDR1 and CDR2 are SEHNR and FQNEAQ (reference sequence). V shed 4 bases, J shed 3 bases, and the junction held 6 bases outside the gene matches. This CDR3 has 15 amino acids. CDR3 coding DNA: TGTGCCAGCAGCTCCCCCCTAGCGGGAGTCTACGAGCAGTACTTC. The encoded protein is CASSSPLAGVYEQYF.

At least ten counts were recorded for this clonotype. This sequence joins TRBV6-1 and TRBJ2-3, with 16 bases lining up with TRBD2. V lost 5 bases to trimming and J lost 7 bases; unmatched junction nucleotides: 12. Germline V gene sequence: CDR1 MNHNS, CDR2 SASEGT. There are 18 residues in the CDR3. The CDR3 DNA follows: TGTGCCAGCAGTCCGGGACTAGCGGGAGGGCATCGGATGTATACGCAGTATTTT. Translating it yields CASSPGLAGGHRMYTQYF.

The chain joins TRBV20-1 to TRBJ2-1; weak D call: TRBD2 (6 bases). The CDR3 consists of 11 residues. CDR1 DFQATT and CDR2 SNEGSKA come from the germline V gene (reference sequence). The CDR3 loop reads CSVWGVNEQFF. The CDR3 DNA sequence: TGCAGCGTCTGGGGGGTCAATGAGCAGTTCTTC.

The rearrangement joins TRBV5-1 to TRBJ1-1; no reliable D call. Trimming removed 3 bases at V and 0 bases at J, with 9 bases between. Looked up from germline, CDR1 is SGHRS and CDR2 is YFSETQ. The CDR3 covers 14 residues. This chain's CDR3 is CASSSGSMNTEAFF. DNA for the CDR3: TGCGCCAGCAGCTCGGGCTCTATGAACACTGAAGCTTTCTTT.

Many counts were recorded for this clonotype. This chain joins TRBV29-1 and TRBJ2-3; D is ambiguous. The V end lost 2 bases, the J end lost 5 bases, and 5 bases lay between the germline ends. The CDR3 runs to 11 residues. Germline V gene sequence: CDR1 SQVTM, CDR2 ANQGSEA. CDR3 in DNA: TGCAGCGTTGAACACGAAGATACGCAGTATTTT. Its protein product is CSVEHEDTQYF.

This clonotype was seen repeatedly, ten times or more. This chain links TRBV5-4 with TRBJ2-7; 9 nucleotides agree with TRBD1. J gave up 7 bases and V 0 bases, and 14 bases lay outside the gene matches. CDR1 SGHNT and CDR2 YYREEE come from the germline V gene (reference sequence). This CDR3 spans 17 amino acids. The CDR3 reads CASSLGGFSGQGPEQYF. The CDR3 nucleotides read TGTGCCAGCAGCTTGGGGGGTTTTTCGGGACAGGGTCCGGAGCAGTACTTC.

The genes are TRBV11-3 and TRBJ2-1; TRBD2 matches 10 bases. Germline values: CDR1 SGHNT, CDR2 YENEEA. The CDR3 sequence is 18 residues long. Trimming at V came to 4 bases and at J to 2 bases, leaving 11 bases not matched to a gene. CDR3 loop: CASSSDVAGGTPYNEQFF. The CDR3 nucleotides read TGTGCCAGCAGCTCTGATGTAGCGGGGGGAACCCCCTACAATGAGCAGTTCTTC.

At least ten counts were recorded for this clonotype. The chain has TRBV7-3 and TRBJ2-1, with a weak D call TRBD1 (5 bases). The V end was cut by 8 bases, the J end by 5 bases, with 7 bases between. The CDR3 is 11 residues long. The V gene's germline CDR1 is SGHTA and CDR2 FQGTGA. The CDR3 protein is CASGAHNEQFF. Written as DNA, the CDR3 is TGTGCCAGCGGGGCCCACAATGAGCAGTTCTTC. Supplemented by reference TRBV7-3 and TRBJ2-1, the full variable domain reads GAGVSQTPSNKVTEKGKYVELRCDPISGHTALYWYRQSLGQGPEFLIYFQGTGAADDSGLPNDRFFAVRPEGSVSTLKIQRTERGDSAVYLCASGAHNEQFFGPGTRLTVL.

This clonotype was seen repeatedly, ten times or more. This chain connects TRBV7-9 to TRBJ2-5; D might be TRBD1 (5 bases). Trimming pared 1 base from V and 1 base from J, leaving 10 bases between. CDR1 SEHNR and CDR2 FQNEAQ come from the germline V gene (reference sequence). The CDR3 sequence is 15 residues long. The CDR3 reads CASSLGATVQETQYF. The CDR3 DNA reads as TGTGCCAGCAGCTTAGGGGCGACAGTCCAAGAGACCCAGTACTTC.